This T cell receptor (beta chain) was sequenced in a study of blood T cell repertoires in COVID-19. About the study: PBMCs, B-cell-depleted T cells, or T cells were the source of the cDNA or gDNA that made up the material.

While infection was still active, Seattle patients were enrolled and then followed longitudinally. Measured with immunoSEQ multiplex PCR; TCRdb has only the in-frame clones, and not every one. The sample lists fewer than 400,000 clones, around 90% occurring once. Germline V gene sequence: CDR1 LNHDA, CDR2 SQIVND (reference sequence). After removal of 3 bases from V and 5 bases from J, the junction contained 7 bases not matched to a gene. The CDR3 sequence is 15 residues long. The source is a woman between 25 and 40 years old with COVID-19, enrolled during active disease. The sequenced sample consisted of peripheral blood. V usage is TRBV19 and J usage is TRBJ1-1, with 9 bases fitting TRBD1. CDR3 sequence reads: CASSILDRGNTEAFF. DNA of the CDR3: TGTGCCAGTAGTATCCTCGACAGGGGGAATACTGAAGCTTTCTTT. Looking up the rest from reference TRBV19 and TRBJ1-1 gives the full variable domain: DGGITQSPKYLFRKEGQNVTLSCEQNLNHDAMYWYRQDPGQGLRLIYYSQIVNDFQKGDIAEGYSVSREKKESFPLTVTSAQKNPTAFYLCASSILDRGNTEAFFGQGTRLTVV.